Each of the 5 T cell receptor beta chains below was sequenced from the same sample in a study of cytomegalovirus exposure and HLA in healthy donors. The primer mix had 60 Vbeta and 13 Jbeta primers. Assay: immunoSEQ multiplex PCR; the TCRdb copy retains only in-frame clones and omits some. The table has about 120,000 clones, around three quarters seen once; the top ten hold 3% to 4%. The sample comprised PBMCs. The receptors here all came from a woman aged 30 to 39 in good health and CMV-seropositive.

V gene TRBV4-1 combines with J gene TRBJ2-3; D perhaps matches TRBD1 (5 bases). With 0 bases removed from V and 11 bases from J, the gap between germline ends came to 24 bases. CDR3 length equals 17 residues. Germline V gene data show CDR1 as MGHRA and CDR2 as YSYEKL. This chain's CDR3 is CASSQDGAGRPSQRQYF. In DNA form, the CDR3 reads TGCGCCAGCAGCCAAGATGGGGCCGGACGGCCCTCACAGCGGCAGTATTTT.

This chain links TRBV9 with TRBJ2-1; TRBD2 matches 8 bases. The CDR3 totals 14 residues. Germline CDR1 reads SGDLS; CDR2 reads YYNGEE. V lost 6 bases and J lost 2; bases outside the gene matches: 4. CDR3 region: CASTAGGPYNEQFF. Here the CDR3 DNA reads TGTGCCAGCACCGCGGGGGGCCCCTACAATGAGCAGTTCTTC.

This chain joins TRBV20-1 and TRBJ2-7; TRBD2 is a possible D gene (6 bases). CDR3 length: 11 residues. CDR1 DFQATT and CDR2 SNEGSKA come from the germline V gene (reference sequence). Trimming shortened V by 3 bases and J by 6 bases, and 9 bases separated the two germline ends. CDR3 in DNA: TGCAGTGCTAGTAACGGGGGCGAGCAGTACTTC. It codes for CSASNGGEQYF.

This clone occurred once. The chain employs TRBV7-8 and TRBJ2-7; TRBD2 aligns across 8 bases. V was pared by 1 base and J by 3 bases, with 5 bases of the junction left unmatched. Germline V CDR1 and CDR2: SGHVS, FQNEAQ. The CDR3 length is 15 residues. CDR3 sequence reads: CASSLGPGGYYEQYF. The DNA of the CDR3 is TGTGCCAGCAGCTTAGGGCCGGGGGGGTACTACGAGCAGTACTTC.

V gene TRBV7-9 combines with J gene TRBJ1-2; the match to TRBD1 covers 7 bases. The CDR3 sequence is 15 residues long. From germline, CDR1 is SEHNR and CDR2 FQNEAQ (reference sequence). With V trimmed by 7 bases and J by 4 bases, 12 bases remained unmatched. The CDR3 protein is CASIPPGTAFYGYTF. The CDR3 DNA reads TGTGCCAGCATCCCACCTGGGACAGCTTTCTATGGCTACACCTTC.